This TCR beta chain was retrieved from a study of T cells in localized non-small cell lung cancer (dated by TCRdb to about 2020). In terms of the full investigation: The study analyzed T cell repertoires of a few hundred early-stage NSCLC patients, comparing tumors and uninvolved tumor-adjacent lungs. A mean age of approximately 66 years was recorded for the NSCLC patients, of whom roughly 130 were male and 95 to 110 were female. The cohort consisted of approximately 240 treatment-naive NSCLC patients whose localized lung tumors had been resected.

TCR beta CDR3 regions were sequenced from DNA using the immunoSEQ Assay. The study's processing was this. To compute T cell density, TCR beta template counts were normalized to usable DNA, which was estimated by amplifying housekeeping genes. The preseqR package was used to estimate richness by extrapolating to 400,000 templates for PBMC samples and to 120,000 templates for tissue samples. Clonality was taken to be one minus Pielou's evenness. Tissue-enriched TCRs were identified through differential abundance testing performed on productive amino-acid clonotypes, with a minimum total count of 5 and an alpha of 0.1. Repertoire overlap between compartments was quantified with the Jaccard Index and Morisita Overlap Index. TCR beta CDR3s were clustered by GLIPH together with public tetramer-defined viral CDR3s, and at least three viral sequences plus V-gene enrichment were required for viral motifs. In its TCRdb copy, this immuneACCESS table keeps in-frame sequences only and misses some clones. Where compared with another copy, unresolved V genes explain less than half of these, and the others have no known cause. The DNA gave D and trimming, while V, J and clone size come from that table. This sample holds 25,000 to 30,000 clones; roughly 84% were observed only once. The ten top clones hold over 4.5% of the sample.

Summary of the overall study and its limitations: Because multi-region tumor sequencing was not performed, intratumor heterogeneity could not be ruled out. Uninvolved tumor-adjacent lung showed the highest T cell clonality, higher than tumor, which suggests more focused antigenic responses in the adjacent lung. Because the study design was exploratory, TCR variables were selected using unadjusted p-values without false-discovery rate correction. Longer overall survival was associated with higher T cell density in blood, whereas shorter survival was associated with higher clonality in adjacent lung. A median of around 57 of the top 100 tumor clones were detected in paired uninvolved adjacent lung, and some 29 of these tumor clones were also found among the top 100 clones of the paired uninvolved adjacent lung.

The CDR3 goes from the cysteine to the phenylalanine over 13 residues. Only the CDR3 DNA stays, 39 bases, in frame from base 1. In the germline V gene, CDR1 corresponds to MNHEY and CDR2 to SVGAGI. V trim: 8 bases; J trim: 9 bases; unmatched bases: 12. A few counts support this clone. Its antigen is still unknown. No clone much larger than this one lies a single base away; base qualities are absent. At diagnosis, peripheral blood, uninvolved tumor-adjacent lung and tumor were collected and were preserved as a mix of fresh-frozen and FFPE material. For TCR repertoire profiling, blood samples were analyzed in the form of peripheral blood mononuclear cells.

The TCR comes from a man aged 35 to 69 with stage III lung adenocarcinoma. The V and J segments used are TRBV6-5 and TRBJ2-5; the junction holds 7 bases that match TRBD1. The sample consisted of peripheral blood mononuclear cells, taken before any cancer treatment. The DNA is TGTGCCAGCCGGACAGGTCGTGGGGTGGCCCAGTACTTC. Its protein is CASRTGRGVAQYF.